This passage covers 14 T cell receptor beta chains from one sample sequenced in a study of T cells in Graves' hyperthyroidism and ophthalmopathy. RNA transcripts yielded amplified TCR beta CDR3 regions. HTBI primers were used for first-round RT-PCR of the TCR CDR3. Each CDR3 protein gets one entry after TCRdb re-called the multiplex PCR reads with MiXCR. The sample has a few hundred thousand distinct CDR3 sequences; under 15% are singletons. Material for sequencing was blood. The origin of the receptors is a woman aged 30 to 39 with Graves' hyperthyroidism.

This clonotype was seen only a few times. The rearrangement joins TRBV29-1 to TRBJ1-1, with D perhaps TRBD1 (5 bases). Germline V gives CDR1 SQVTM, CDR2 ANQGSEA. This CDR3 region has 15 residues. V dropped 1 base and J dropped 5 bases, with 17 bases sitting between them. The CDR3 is CSVEVPGGRKTEAFF. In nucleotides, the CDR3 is TGCAGCGTTGAAGTTCCTGGGGGAAGGAAAACTGAAGCTTTCTTT.

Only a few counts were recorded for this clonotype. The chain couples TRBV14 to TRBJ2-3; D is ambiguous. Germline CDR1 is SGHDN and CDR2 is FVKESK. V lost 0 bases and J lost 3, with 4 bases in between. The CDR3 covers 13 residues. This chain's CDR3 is CASSQERTDTQYF. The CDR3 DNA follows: TGTGCCAGCAGCCAAGAAAGAACAGATACGCAGTATTTT.

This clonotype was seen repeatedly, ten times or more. This CDR3 reads CASSLGRGGEAFF. CDR3 DNA sequence: TGTGCCAGCAGTCTTGGGAGGGGTGGTGAAGCTTTCTTT. The chain combines TRBV12-3 or TRBV12-4 with TRBJ1-1; the D gene is possibly TRBD1 (5 bases). V gave up 5 bases and J gave up 7 bases, with 14 bases separating them. The CDR3 is 13 amino acids.

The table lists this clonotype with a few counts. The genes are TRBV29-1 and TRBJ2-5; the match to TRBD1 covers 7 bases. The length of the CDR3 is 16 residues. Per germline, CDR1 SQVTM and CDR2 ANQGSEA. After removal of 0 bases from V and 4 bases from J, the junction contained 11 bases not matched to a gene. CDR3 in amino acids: CSVEDYHTNRGETQYF. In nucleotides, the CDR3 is TGCAGCGTTGAAGACTATCACACTAACAGGGGAGAGACCCAGTACTTC. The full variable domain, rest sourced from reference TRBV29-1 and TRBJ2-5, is SAVISQKPSRDICQRGTSLTIQCQVDSQVTMMFWYRQQPGQSLTLIATANQGSEATYESGFVIDKFPISRPNLTFSTLTVSNMSPEDSSIYLCSVEDYHTNRGETQYFGPGTRLLVL.

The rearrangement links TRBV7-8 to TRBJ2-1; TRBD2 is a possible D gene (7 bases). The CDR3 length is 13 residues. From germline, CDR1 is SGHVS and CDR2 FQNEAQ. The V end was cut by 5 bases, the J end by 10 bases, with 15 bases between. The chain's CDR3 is CASSLGGGEEQFF. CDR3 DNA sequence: TGTGCCAGCAGCCTAGGGGGGGGGGAGGAGCAGTTCTTC.

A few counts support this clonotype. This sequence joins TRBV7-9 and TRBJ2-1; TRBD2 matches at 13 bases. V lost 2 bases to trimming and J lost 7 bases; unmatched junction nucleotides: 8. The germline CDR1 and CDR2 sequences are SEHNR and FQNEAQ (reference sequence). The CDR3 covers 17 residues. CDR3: CASSLWMTSGRFNEQFF. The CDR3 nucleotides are TGTGCCAGCAGCTTATGGATGACTAGCGGGAGGTTTAATGAGCAGTTCTTC.

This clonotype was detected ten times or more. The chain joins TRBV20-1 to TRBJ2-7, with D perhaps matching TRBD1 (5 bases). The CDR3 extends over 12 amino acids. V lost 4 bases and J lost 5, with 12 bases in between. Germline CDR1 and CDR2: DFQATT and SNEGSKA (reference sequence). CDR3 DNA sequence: TGCAGTGCTACCAACTTGGGGCACGAGCAGTACTTC. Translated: CSATNLGHEQYF.

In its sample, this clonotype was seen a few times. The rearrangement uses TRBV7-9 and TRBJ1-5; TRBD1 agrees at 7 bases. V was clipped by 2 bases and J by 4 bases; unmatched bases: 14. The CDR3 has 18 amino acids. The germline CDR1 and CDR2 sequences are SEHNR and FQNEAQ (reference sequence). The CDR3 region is CASSLSRGGRGQNQPQHF. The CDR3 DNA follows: TGTGCCAGCAGCTTAAGCAGGGGAGGGAGGGGGCAGAATCAGCCCCAGCATTTT.

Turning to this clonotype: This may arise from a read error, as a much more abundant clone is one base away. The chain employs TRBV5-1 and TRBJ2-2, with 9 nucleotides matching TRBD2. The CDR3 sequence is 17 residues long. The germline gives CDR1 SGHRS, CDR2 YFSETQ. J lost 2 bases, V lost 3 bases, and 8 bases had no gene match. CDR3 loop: CASSSRISGRNTGELFF. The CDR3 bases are TGCGCCAGCAGCTCGAGGATTAGCGGGAGAAACACCGGGGAGCTGTTTTTT.

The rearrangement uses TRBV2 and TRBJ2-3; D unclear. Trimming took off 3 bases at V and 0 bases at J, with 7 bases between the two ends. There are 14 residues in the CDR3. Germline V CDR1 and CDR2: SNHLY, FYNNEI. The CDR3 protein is CASSDTGSTDTQYF. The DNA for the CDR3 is TGTGCCAGCAGTGACACCGGGAGCACAGATACGCAGTATTTT.

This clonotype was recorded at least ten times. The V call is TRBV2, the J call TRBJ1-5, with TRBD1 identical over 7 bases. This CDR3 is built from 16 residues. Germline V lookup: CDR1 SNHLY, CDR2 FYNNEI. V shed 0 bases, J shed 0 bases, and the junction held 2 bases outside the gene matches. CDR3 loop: CASSEARTGSNQPQHF. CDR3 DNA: TGTGCCAGCAGTGAAGCGAGGACAGGTAGCAATCAGCCCCAGCATTTT.

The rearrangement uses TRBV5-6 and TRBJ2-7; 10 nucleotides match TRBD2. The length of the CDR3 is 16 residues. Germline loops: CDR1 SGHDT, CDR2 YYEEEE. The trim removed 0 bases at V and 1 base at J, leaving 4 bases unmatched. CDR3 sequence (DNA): TGTGCCAGCAGCTTGGCCTCAGCGGGAGGGTCCTACGAGCAGTACTTC. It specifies CASSLASAGGSYEQYF.

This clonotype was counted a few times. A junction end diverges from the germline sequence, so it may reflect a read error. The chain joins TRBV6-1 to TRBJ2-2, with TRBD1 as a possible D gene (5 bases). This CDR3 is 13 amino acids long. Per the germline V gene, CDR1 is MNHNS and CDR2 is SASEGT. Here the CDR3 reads CASSRGNTEELFF. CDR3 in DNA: TGTGCCAGCAGTAGGGGTAACACCGAGGAGCTGTTTTTT.

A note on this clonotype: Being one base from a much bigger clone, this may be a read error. The CDR3: CASRQPGPLGGTQYF. The CDR3 bases are TGTGCCAGCAGACAGCCCGGACCCCTCGGAGGTACGCAGTATTTT. V is TRBV6-1 and J is TRBJ2-3, with D perhaps matching TRBD2 (5 bases). The CDR3 is 15 residues long. The germline V gene has CDR1 MNHNS and CDR2 SASEGT. V gave up 6 bases and J gave up 8 bases, with 21 bases separating them.